These 28 T cell receptor beta chains originate from one sample sequenced in a study of blood T cells in healthy people across ages. Primed by a sample-barcoded 5' primer and a J-beta primer mix, a second PCR proceeded for about 6 to 12 cycles. TCRdb redid the calling of the 5' RACE reads with MiXCR, one entry per CDR3 protein. This table holds about 620,000 distinct CDR3 sequences, approximately 52% found once. Sequenced sample: blood. The source of these receptors is a woman of 80 years or more in good health.

CDR3 region: CSVGQGDPDTQYF. CDR3 bases: TGCAGCGTTGGGCAGGGGGATCCAGATACGCAGTATTTT. The chain links TRBV29-1 to TRBJ2-3; 7 bases match TRBD1. CDR3 length: 13 amino acids. J gave up 4 bases and V 4 bases, and 5 bases lay outside the gene matches. Germline V CDR1 and CDR2: SQVTM, ANQGSEA.

Here the CDR3 reads CSARAPTPKRDTQYF. In DNA, the CDR3 is TGCAGTGCTAGAGCGCCTACGCCCAAGCGAGATACGCAGTATTTT. The chain employs TRBV20-1 and TRBJ2-3; D gene ambiguous. Looked up from germline, CDR1 is DFQATT and CDR2 is SNEGSKA (reference sequence). Deletions cut 1 base from V and 5 bases from J, with 16 bases between. The CDR3 spans 15 residues.

This clonotype showed up many times. One base away lies a much larger clone, so this may be a sequencing read error. The chain couples TRBV7-3 to TRBJ2-1; no reliable D call. Germline values: CDR1 SGHTA, CDR2 FQGTGA. Deletions cut 5 bases from V and 5 bases from J, with 4 bases between. CDR3 length equals 11 residues. CDR3 residues: CASSANNEQFF. In DNA, the CDR3 is TGTGCCAGCAGCGCGAACAATGAGCAGTTCTTC.

This chain connects TRBV6-5 to TRBJ2-2; D is perhaps TRBD2 (6 bases). Per the germline V gene, CDR1 is MNHEY and CDR2 is SVGAGI. V was pared by 7 bases and J by 0 bases, with 12 bases between. CDR3 length equals 15 residues. Here the CDR3 DNA reads TGTGCCAGCATGGGTAGCGGTGCGAACACCGGGGAGCTGTTTTTT. This encodes CASMGSGANTGELFF.

The chain links TRBV7-9 to TRBJ2-1; 8 positions match TRBD1. V was pared by 5 bases and J by 8 bases, with 8 bases of the junction left unmatched. The CDR3 has 14 amino acids. Per the germline V gene, CDR1 is SEHNR and CDR2 is FQNEAQ (reference sequence). CDR3 nucleotides: TGTGCCAGCAGCGTAGATACAGGGGGGTATGAGCAGTTCTTC. Amino acid sequence: CASSVDTGGYEQFF.

On this clonotype itself: The likely explanation is a read error, given a far larger clone one base away. The DNA of the CDR3 is TGTGCCAGCACGACAGGCACAGAGACGCAGTATTTT. It is translated as CASTTGTETQYF. The chain couples TRBV27 to TRBJ2-3; TRBD1 might be the D (6 bases). The CDR3 is 12 residues long. Looked up from germline, CDR1 is MNHEY and CDR2 is SMNVEV (reference sequence).

In its sample, this clonotype was seen a few times. This rearrangement joins TRBV6-5 to TRBJ2-7; TRBD1 aligns across 8 bases. The trim removed 6 bases at V and 2 bases at J, leaving 12 bases unmatched. This CDR3 contains 16 residues. From germline, CDR1 is MNHEY and CDR2 SVGAGI. The CDR3: CASSSPSQGATYEQYF. For the CDR3, the DNA is TGTGCCAGCAGCAGCCCCAGTCAGGGGGCCACCTACGAGCAGTACTTC.

This clonotype has ten or more counts. The gene calls are TRBV6-5 and TRBJ2-2; 8 bases fit TRBD1. Germline values: CDR1 MNHEY, CDR2 SVGAGI. The ends lost 4 bases at V and 1 base at J; junction bases unmatched: 2. The CDR3 covers 15 residues. In DNA form, the CDR3 reads TGTGCCAGCAGTTCCGGGACAGGGAACACCGGGGAGCTGTTTTTT. Translated: CASSSGTGNTGELFF.

CDR3 residues: CASSYSVEGVDEQYF. The CDR3 DNA sequence: TGTGCCAGCAGTTACTCTGTAGAGGGAGTGGACGAGCAGTACTTC. The genes are TRBV6-5 and TRBJ2-7; a possible D gene is TRBD2 (5 bases). V shed 0 bases and J shed 5 bases, with 14 bases lying between them. The CDR3 totals 15 residues. Germline CDR1 and CDR2: MNHEY and SVGAGI.

The chain employs TRBV10-3 and TRBJ2-1, with 9 positions matching TRBD2. Trimming at V came to 7 bases and at J to 6 bases, leaving 10 bases not matched to a gene. The germline CDR1 and CDR2 sequences are ENHRY and SYGVKD. The CDR3 consists of 15 residues. CDR3 sequence reads: CAINPEAGGANEQFF. Written as DNA, the CDR3 is TGTGCCATCAATCCCGAGGCGGGAGGGGCCAATGAGCAGTTCTTC.

The chain is built from TRBV2 and TRBJ2-5; 8 bases align to TRBD2. With V trimmed by 10 bases and J by 3 bases, 10 bases remained unmatched. Germline assignment: CDR1 SNHLY and CDR2 FYNNEI. The CDR3 has 14 amino acids. CDR3 in amino acids: CAILKAGVEETQYF. CDR3 coding DNA: TGTGCCATCCTCAAAGCGGGAGTGGAAGAGACCCAGTACTTC.

This chain connects TRBV29-1 to TRBJ2-5; 8 bases match TRBD1. Looked up from germline, CDR1 is SQVTM and CDR2 is ANQGSEA. V gave up 5 bases and J gave up 6 bases; unmatched junction bases: 5. The length of the CDR3 is 12 residues. The CDR3 sequence: CSVTGGGQTQYF. DNA for the CDR3: TGCAGCGTTACAGGGGGTGGACAGACCCAGTACTTC.

The chain links TRBV7-2 to TRBJ2-7; D might be TRBD2 (5 bases). Trimming pared 5 bases from V and 3 bases from J, leaving 14 bases between. The CDR3 has 14 residues. Germline values: CDR1 SGHTA, CDR2 FQGNSA. The CDR3 region is CASSVSGSIYEQYF. The CDR3 nucleotides read TGTGCCAGCAGCGTAAGTGGGAGCATCTACGAGCAGTACTTC.

V usage is TRBV20-1 and J usage is TRBJ2-7, with D possibly matching TRBD1 (6 bases). This CDR3 spans 14 amino acids. V shed 2 bases and J shed 3 bases, with 14 bases lying between them. The V gene's germline CDR1 is DFQATT and CDR2 SNEGSKA (reference sequence). The CDR3 sequence: CSARSGGLIYEQYF. In DNA, the CDR3 is TGCAGTGCTAGATCTGGGGGCCTAATCTACGAGCAGTACTTC.

This sequence joins TRBV20-1 and TRBJ1-1; 9 positions agree with TRBD1. Germline V gives CDR1 DFQATT, CDR2 SNEGSKA (reference sequence). The CDR3 totals 15 residues. The junction had 9 bases not matched to a gene; V was cut back by 3 bases and J by 4 bases. CDR3 residues: CSAREGTGMFTEAFF. As DNA, the CDR3 is TGCAGTGCTAGGGAGGGGACAGGGATGTTCACTGAAGCTTTCTTT.

A note on this clonotype: A much larger clone lies a single base off, so this may be a read error. The chain has TRBV5-1 and TRBJ2-7; TRBD2 matches 9 bases. CDR3 length equals 16 residues. Germline assignment: CDR1 SGHRS and CDR2 YFSETQ. CDR3 coding DNA: TGCGCCAGCAGCTTGGGCCTAGCGGGGAGCTCCGACGAGCAGTACTTC. This sequence encodes CASSLGLAGSSDEQYF.

CDR3 loop: CASSQEPPRAGDMDTQYF. In DNA form, the CDR3 reads TGTGCCAGCAGCCAAGAGCCCCCCCGGGCGGGAGATATGGATACGCAGTATTTT. This chain joins TRBV4-2 and TRBJ2-3; 7 nucleotides align to TRBD2. V shed 0 bases, J shed 6 bases, and the junction held 15 bases outside the gene matches. The CDR3 is made up of 18 amino acids. The germline gives CDR1 LGHNA, CDR2 YNFKEQ.

CDR3: CASSSGTPIYGYTF. The CDR3 nucleotides read TGTGCCAGCAGCTCCGGGACGCCCATCTATGGCTACACCTTC. The chain employs TRBV6-5 and TRBJ1-2; tentative D call: TRBD1 (5 bases). Per the germline V gene, CDR1 is MNHEY and CDR2 is SVGAGI. This CDR3 is 14 amino acids long. Trimming took 6 bases from V and 4 from J, leaving 15 bases between them.

The chain is built from TRBV27 and TRBJ2-1; TRBD2 might be the D (6 bases). V dropped 0 bases and J dropped 0 bases, with 9 bases sitting between them. Germline assignment: CDR1 MNHEY and CDR2 SMNVEV (reference sequence). CDR3 size: 16 residues. The CDR3 is CASSLSRGSSYNEQFF. CDR3 DNA sequence: TGTGCCAGCAGTTTATCGCGGGGTAGCTCCTACAATGAGCAGTTCTTC.

This chain links TRBV28 with TRBJ2-3; 9 nucleotides match TRBD1. After removal of 10 bases from V and 4 bases from J, the junction contained 6 bases not matched to a gene. CDR3 length equals 13 residues. Germline V gene lookup returns CDR1 MDHEN and CDR2 SYDVKM. CDR3 in DNA: TGTGCCACTTGGACAGGGGAGCCAGATACGCAGTATTTT. Protein product: CATWTGEPDTQYF.

This clonotype was recorded many times. Compared with germline, one end of the junction differs, possibly owing to a read error. For the CDR3, the DNA is TGTGCCACCAGTTCGGCGGGAGAGGAGGGGACAGATACGCAGTATTTT. This sequence encodes CATSSAGEEGTDTQYF. This chain connects TRBV28 to TRBJ2-3, with 7 bases identical to TRBD2. Germline V gene lookup returns CDR1 MDHEN and CDR2 SYDVKM. There are 16 residues in the CDR3.

This clonotype was recorded a few times. The V call is TRBV27, the J call TRBJ2-7; 10 bases line up with TRBD1. This CDR3 comprises 14 residues. The germline V gene has CDR1 MNHEY and CDR2 SMNVEV (reference sequence). J was trimmed by 2 bases and V by 6 bases; bases with no gene match: 4. CDR3 DNA: TGTGCCAGCAGCCTCGGGACAGGGGCCTACGAGCAGTACTTC. Translating it yields CASSLGTGAYEQYF.

This rearrangement joins TRBV11-2 to TRBJ2-3, with 9 bases fitting TRBD2. Germline-derived CDR1 and CDR2 are SGHAT and FQNNGV. J was trimmed by 4 bases and V by 5 bases; bases with no gene match: 10. The CDR3 consists of 16 residues. The CDR3 is CASSPVAGGQSDTQYF. The DNA of the CDR3 is TGTGCCAGCAGCCCTGTGGCGGGGGGGCAGTCAGATACGCAGTATTTT.

This clonotype was seen at least ten times. V and J are TRBV20-1 and TRBJ2-4; 9 bases match TRBD2. The junction had 10 bases not matched to a gene; V was cut back by 7 bases and J by 6 bases. From germline, CDR1 is DFQATT and CDR2 SNEGSKA (reference sequence). The length of the CDR3 is 14 residues. CDR3 protein: CSVIIAGELNIQYF. Here the CDR3 DNA reads TGCAGTGTTATTATAGCGGGAGAGTTAAACATTCAGTACTTC.

This sequence joins TRBV20-1 and TRBJ2-2; D gene unclear. From germline, CDR1 is DFQATT and CDR2 SNEGSKA (reference sequence). This CDR3 is built from 14 residues. Trimming took 7 bases from V and 2 from J, leaving 14 bases between them. For the CDR3, the DNA is TGCAGTGTTCTCTCCTTGGCCAACACCGGGGAGCTGTTTTTT. This codes for CSVLSLANTGELFF.

V usage is TRBV5-1 and J usage is TRBJ2-2, with TRBD1 matching 7 bases. This CDR3 region has 18 residues. Unmatched junction bases numbered 10, after V lost 0 bases and J lost 2 bases. Germline V gene sequence: CDR1 SGHRS, CDR2 YFSETQ. CDR3 sequence reads: CASSLVGTATINTGELFF. In nucleotides, the CDR3 is TGCGCCAGCAGCTTGGTAGGGACAGCGACAATCAACACCGGGGAGCTGTTTTTT.

Only a few counts were recorded for this clonotype. V usage is TRBV12-3 or TRBV12-4 and J usage is TRBJ1-1; D is unresolved. This CDR3 has 14 amino acids. V lost 5 bases to trimming and J lost 2 bases, with 12 bases between them. The CDR3 sequence: CASSLQGFNTEAFF. In DNA form, the CDR3 reads TGTGCCAGCAGTCTTCAAGGGTTTAACACTGAAGCTTTCTTT.

The chain links TRBV19 to TRBJ1-1; D is uncertain. The germline V gene encodes CDR1 LNHDA and CDR2 SQIVND (reference sequence). Trimming took 5 bases from V and 0 from J, leaving 13 bases between them. This CDR3 comprises 15 residues. CDR3 loop: CASSSRTELNTEAFF. CDR3 bases: TGTGCCAGTAGTTCCCGGACGGAACTGAACACTGAAGCTTTCTTT.